One sample yielded the 28 T cell receptor beta chains listed below, sequenced in a study of T cell repertoires in cytomegalovirus infection. TCRdb recomputed calls from the reads with MiXCR, one row per CDR3 protein. The data show around 740,000 distinct CDR3 sequences, about 40% seen once. The sample consisted of PBMCs. The source is a human donor in good health (CMV status not recorded). Some clones in this sample may be carry-over from other donors' samples.

The CDR3 bases are TGTGCCAGCAGCTTCGGGTTAACAGGGGACGGCTACACCTTC. Encoded protein: CASSFGLTGDGYTF. The V and J genes are TRBV7-6 and TRBJ1-2, with 7 positions matching TRBD1. The junction had 9 bases not matched to a gene; V was cut back by 3 bases and J by 8 bases. Germline CDR1 and CDR2: SGHVS and FNYEAQ. This CDR3 is built from 14 residues.

This clonotype has more than one count but fewer than ten. The V gene is TRBV28, the J gene TRBJ1-5, with TRBD1 matching 7 bases. The junction had 11 bases not matched to a gene; V was cut back by 8 bases and J by 1 base. Germline V CDR1 and CDR2: MDHEN, SYDVKM. CDR3 length: 16 amino acids. CDR3 bases: TGTGCCAGCTCTCGACAGGGAATTATGAGCAATCAGCCCCAGCATTTT. This encodes CASSRQGIMSNQPQHF.

This clonotype was detected a few times. The rearrangement joins TRBV7-2 to TRBJ2-1; no clear D gene. This CDR3 is 17 amino acids long. V lost 3 bases, J lost 0 bases, and 15 bases lay in between. CDR1 SGHTA and CDR2 FQGNSA come from the germline V gene. The CDR3 loop is CASSFTPPRSSYNEQFF. The CDR3 DNA reads as TGTGCCAGCAGCTTTACCCCGCCGCGGAGCTCCTACAATGAGCAGTTCTTC.

In regard to this clonotype: This may stem from a read error, because a much larger clone lies one nucleotide away. J is TRBJ1-1 and V is TRBV7-6; D ambiguous. V was shortened by 5 bases and J by 2 bases, with 12 bases between the two germline ends. CDR1 SGHVS and CDR2 FNYEAQ come from the germline V gene. This CDR3 comprises 14 residues. The CDR3 DNA reads TGTGCCAGCAGCGTAGATGTGCGAAACACTGAAGCTTTCTTT. The encoded protein is CASSVDVRNTEAFF.

A few counts support this clonotype. The V gene is TRBV5-4, the J gene TRBJ1-5; weak D call: TRBD1 (5 bases). The CDR3 is 14 amino acids. Germline values: CDR1 SGHNT, CDR2 YYREEE (reference sequence). Trimming left V 4 bases short and J 2 bases short, with 10 bases between. The CDR3: CASSHWGGNQPQHF. The DNA for the CDR3 is TGTGCCAGCAGCCACTGGGGGGGCAATCAGCCCCAGCATTTT.

This clonotype was observed a handful of times. The chain joins TRBV5-1 to TRBJ1-1, with TRBD1 matching over 8 bases. Germline values: CDR1 SGHRS, CDR2 YFSETQ. The CDR3 runs 17 residues. V was clipped by 4 bases and J by 0 bases; unmatched bases: 11. The CDR3 DNA is TGCGCCAGCAGCGCGCGACCAGGGGGCGCAATGAACACTGAAGCTTTCTTT. Amino acid sequence: CASSARPGGAMNTEAFF.

A note on this clonotype: The junction does not match germline at one end; this may be a read error. The chain employs TRBV5-3 and TRBJ2-1; 8 bases are shared with TRBD1. TRBV5-3 is assigned to the ORF class and has an uncertain function. The CDR3 is 14 amino acids. The CDR3 loop reads CASSFRGLGNEQFF. The CDR3 DNA reads TGTGCCAGCAGCTTCAGGGGGCTCGGCAATGAGCAGTTCTTC.

This clonotype was seen a handful of times. V and J are TRBV6-5 and TRBJ1-4; weak D call: TRBD1 (6 bases). Germline values: CDR1 MNHEY, CDR2 SVGAGI. This CDR3 is built from 13 residues. The V gene lost 6 bases and the J gene lost 8 bases, with 13 bases spanning the gap. Here the CDR3 DNA reads TGTGCCAGCAGGGGGGCAGGGAAAGAAAAACTGTTTTTT. It yields the protein CASRGAGKEKLFF.

The chain uses TRBV12-3 or TRBV12-4 and TRBJ1-1; TRBD1 aligns across 7 bases. V lost 2 bases, J lost 1 base, and 4 bases stayed unmatched. CDR3 length: 15 amino acids. The CDR3 here is CASSLPTGTNTEAFF. The CDR3 DNA is TGTGCCAGCAGTTTACCGACAGGGACGAACACTGAAGCTTTCTTT.

This clonotype has more than one count but fewer than ten. The rearrangement uses TRBV19 and TRBJ1-5; TRBD1 agrees at 10 bases. The germline V gene has CDR1 LNHDA and CDR2 SQIVND (reference sequence). Trimming cost V 3 bases and J 7 bases; bases outside gene matches: 3. This CDR3 is 14 amino acids long. The CDR3 reads CASSITGQGQPQHF. CDR3 nucleotides: TGTGCCAGTAGTATCACGGGACAGGGGCAGCCCCAGCATTTT.

This clonotype has a single count. The J gene is TRBJ1-6, the V gene TRBV27; D remains unclear. The V end was cut by 3 bases, the J end by 12 bases, with 12 bases between. CDR1 is MNHEY, CDR2 SMNVEV, per germline (reference sequence). The CDR3 runs 13 residues. The CDR3 sequence: CASSFADERPLHF. In DNA form, the CDR3 reads TGTGCCAGCAGTTTTGCGGACGAACGACCCCTCCACTTT.

This clonotype was detected a few times. The V gene is TRBV20-1, the J gene TRBJ2-4; 8 positions match TRBD1. Germline values: CDR1 DFQATT, CDR2 SNEGSKA (reference sequence). J lost 4 bases, V lost 1 base, and 3 bases had no gene match. The CDR3 contains 14 residues. CDR3 DNA sequence: TGCAGTGCTAGAGCAGGGGGCGAGAAAAACATTCAGTACTTC. It codes for CSARAGGEKNIQYF.

The chain recombines TRBV4-1 with TRBJ1-1; 7 bases line up with TRBD1. Unmatched junction bases numbered 12, after V lost 3 bases and J lost 5 bases. The CDR3 runs to 16 residues. In germline, CDR1 is MGHRA, CDR2 YSYEKL. CDR3 DNA sequence: TGCGCCAGCAGCCAGGTCATGGACAGGCAGACAACTGAAGCTTTCTTT. Translation gives CASSQVMDRQTTEAFF.

Concerning this clonotype: Compared with germline, one end of the junction differs, possibly owing to a read error. The chain joins TRBV20-1 to TRBJ1-2; D possibly corresponds to TRBD1 (5 bases). The CDR3 length is 8 residues. The germline gives CDR1 DFQATT, CDR2 SNEGSKA (reference sequence). The CDR3 reads CSVGADSF. CDR3 sequence (DNA): TGCAGTGTTGGCGCCGACAGCTTC.

The genes are TRBV6-1 and TRBJ2-7; a possible D gene is TRBD2 (6 bases). V was pared by 3 bases and J by 3 bases, with 9 bases between. Germline V CDR1 and CDR2: MNHNS, SASEGT. CDR3 length: 13 amino acids. The CDR3 sequence: CASSEPGLYEQYF. The CDR3 region has the DNA TGTGCCAGCAGTGAGCCGGGACTCTACGAGCAGTACTTC.

The chain recombines TRBV11-2 with TRBJ1-2, with TRBD1 as a possible D gene (6 bases). The V and J ends lost 7 bases and 3 bases respectively, with 18 bases between them. This CDR3 is built from 15 residues. The germline V gene has CDR1 SGHAT and CDR2 FQNNGV. CDR3 sequence reads: CASTLGRGSDYGYTF. Here the CDR3 DNA reads TGTGCCAGCACCCTTGGCAGGGGCTCGGACTATGGCTACACCTTC.

This clonotype occurred many times. The chain links TRBV7-2 to TRBJ1-1, with D perhaps matching TRBD1 (5 bases). The V gene lost 8 bases and the J gene lost 1 base, with 14 bases spanning the gap. Germline V gene data show CDR1 as SGHTA and CDR2 as FQGNSA. The CDR3 extends over 14 amino acids. CDR3 sequence (DNA): TGTGCCAGCTCCGCCTGGGGGACGAACACTGAAGCTTTCTTT. As protein: CASSAWGTNTEAFF.

The chain joins TRBV6-6 to TRBJ2-2, with a tentative D call TRBD1 (6 bases). This CDR3 comprises 16 residues. The germline V and J ends were trimmed by 2 bases and 2 bases, with 12 bases remaining between them. The germline V gene has CDR1 MNHNY and CDR2 SVGAGI (reference sequence). The CDR3 bases are TGTGCCAGCAGTTACAGATCAGGGGTAAACACCGGGGAGCTGTTTTTT. It translates to CASSYRSGVNTGELFF.

This clonotype has more than one count but fewer than ten. The chain is built from TRBV6-5 and TRBJ2-7; maybe TRBD1 (5 bases). CDR1 MNHEY and CDR2 SVGAGI come from the germline V gene. The CDR3 length is 12 residues. V was pared by 2 bases and J by 7 bases, with 9 bases between. Written as DNA, the CDR3 is TGTGCCAGCAGTTACGACAGCCTGGAGCAGTACTTC. This sequence encodes CASSYDSLEQYF.

This chain uses TRBV15 with TRBJ2-5; D gene unclear. Germline V CDR1 and CDR2: LNHNV, YYDKDF (reference sequence). V dropped 0 bases and J dropped 2 bases, with 10 bases sitting between them. This CDR3 comprises 15 residues. The CDR3 loop is CATSRDYMEQETQYF. The CDR3 region has the DNA TGTGCCACCAGCAGAGATTATATGGAACAAGAGACCCAGTACTTC. The full variable domain, with the rest looked up from reference TRBV15 and TRBJ2-5, is DAMVIQNPRYQVTQFGKPVTLSCSQTLNHNVMYWYQQKSSQAPKLLFHYYDKDFNNEADTPDNFQSRRPNTSFCFLDIRSPGLGDTAMYLCATSRDYMEQETQYFGPGTRLLVL.

There are a few counts of this clonotype. The chain has TRBV28 and TRBJ2-7; a weak D match, TRBD2 (6 bases). Germline-derived CDR1 and CDR2 are MDHEN and SYDVKM. V was pared by 9 bases and J by 3 bases, with 18 bases between. The CDR3 spans 14 residues. The CDR3 sequence: CASKTVRGLYEQYF. The CDR3 nucleotides read TGTGCCAGTAAGACGGTGAGGGGACTCTACGAGCAGTACTTC.

This clonotype was detected only a few times. The gene calls are TRBV25-1 and TRBJ2-7; 8 bases line up with TRBD1. Trimming removed 3 bases from V and 0 bases from J; junction bases left unmatched: 1. CDR1 and CDR2 from the germline V gene are MGHDK and SYGVNS. The CDR3 has 14 amino acids. The CDR3 DNA reads as TGTGCCAGCAGTGACAGGGGGCTCTCCTACGAGCAGTACTTC. Translation: CASSDRGLSYEQYF.

This clonotype was counted a few times. The chain uses TRBV10-3 and TRBJ2-7, with no clear D. The V gene's germline CDR1 is ENHRY and CDR2 SYGVKD. The CDR3 is 13 amino acids. V lost 2 bases, J lost 4 bases, and 9 bases lay in between. The CDR3: CAISEGIPYEQYF. Here the CDR3 DNA reads TGTGCCATCAGTGAGGGTATTCCTTACGAGCAGTACTTC.

The DNA for the CDR3 is TGTGCCAGCAGTGAAGGGGGGGCGGCAGATACGCAGTATTTT. It codes for CASSEGGAADTQYF. V and J are TRBV6-1 and TRBJ2-3; D could derive from TRBD1 or TRBD2 (6 bases each). Germline V gives CDR1 MNHNS, CDR2 SASEGT. The CDR3 is 14 residues long. V dropped 1 base and J dropped 4 bases, with 9 bases sitting between them.

This clonotype was seen a handful of times. The gene calls are TRBV7-8 and TRBJ2-7; TRBD1 agrees at 7 bases. Germline trimming cut 5 bases from V and 4 bases from J; bases unmatched to any gene: 11. The CDR3 totals 15 residues. Germline CDR1 is SGHVS and CDR2 is FQNEAQ. CDR3 bases: TGTGCCAGCAGCCCACAGGGGCGACCACCGTACGAGCAGTACTTC. This translates into CASSPQGRPPYEQYF.

For this clonotype: Since no conserved phenylalanine or tryptophan closes the CDR3, a read error is the likely cause. The chain recombines TRBV5-6 with TRBJ1-2; D call uncertain. Germline CDR1 reads SGHDT; CDR2 reads YYEEEE. Trimming removed 1 base at V and 2 bases at J, with 12 bases between. This CDR3 spans 15 amino acids. The CDR3 protein is CASSLRGWINYGYTV. CDR3 nucleotide sequence: TGTGCCAGCAGCTTGAGAGGTTGGATAAACTATGGCTACACCGTC.

The chain uses TRBV20-1 and TRBJ2-3; no clear D gene. The germline V gene has CDR1 DFQATT and CDR2 SNEGSKA (reference sequence). This CDR3 is built from 13 residues. V was pared by 0 bases and J by 3 bases, with 7 bases between. CDR3 in amino acids: CSARDLGTDTQYF. CDR3 nucleotide sequence: TGCAGTGCTAGAGATCTAGGGACAGATACGCAGTATTTT.

V usage is TRBV7-9 and J usage is TRBJ1-5; the D gene is possibly TRBD1 (5 bases). This CDR3 has 12 residues. Deletions cut 4 bases from V and 8 bases from J, with 9 bases between. CDR1 SEHNR and CDR2 FQNEAQ come from the germline V gene (reference sequence). As DNA, the CDR3 is TGTGCCAGCAGCTGGGGGTTGGAGCCCCAGCATTTT. Its protein is CASSWGLEPQHF.